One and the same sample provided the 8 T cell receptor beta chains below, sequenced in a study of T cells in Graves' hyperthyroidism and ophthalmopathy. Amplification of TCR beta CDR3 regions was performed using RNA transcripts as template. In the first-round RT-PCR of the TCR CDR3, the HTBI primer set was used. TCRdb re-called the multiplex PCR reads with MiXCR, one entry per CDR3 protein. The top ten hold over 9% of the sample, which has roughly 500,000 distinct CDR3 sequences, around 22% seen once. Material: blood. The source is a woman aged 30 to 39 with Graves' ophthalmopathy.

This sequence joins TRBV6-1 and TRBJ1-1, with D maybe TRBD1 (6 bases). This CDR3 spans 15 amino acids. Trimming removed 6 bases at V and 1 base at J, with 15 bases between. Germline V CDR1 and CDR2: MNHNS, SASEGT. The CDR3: CASSTSPTGNTEAFF. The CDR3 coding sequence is TGTGCCAGCAGCACCTCCCCGACAGGGAACACTGAAGCTTTCTTT.

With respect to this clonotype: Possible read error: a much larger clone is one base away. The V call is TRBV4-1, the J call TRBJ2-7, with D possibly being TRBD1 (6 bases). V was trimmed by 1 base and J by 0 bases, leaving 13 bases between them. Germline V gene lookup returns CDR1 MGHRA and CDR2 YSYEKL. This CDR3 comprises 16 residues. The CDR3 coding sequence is TGCGCCAGCAGCCAAGGCAACAGGGCCCCCTCCTACGAGCAGTACGTC. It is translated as CASSQGNRAPSYEQYV.

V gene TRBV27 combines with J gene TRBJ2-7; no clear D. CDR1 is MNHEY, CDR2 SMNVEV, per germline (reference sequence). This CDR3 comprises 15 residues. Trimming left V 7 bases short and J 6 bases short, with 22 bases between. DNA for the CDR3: TGTGCCAGCACCCCCGAGTGGGTAGGGATGAGCGAGCAGTACTTC. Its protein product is CASTPEWVGMSEQYF.

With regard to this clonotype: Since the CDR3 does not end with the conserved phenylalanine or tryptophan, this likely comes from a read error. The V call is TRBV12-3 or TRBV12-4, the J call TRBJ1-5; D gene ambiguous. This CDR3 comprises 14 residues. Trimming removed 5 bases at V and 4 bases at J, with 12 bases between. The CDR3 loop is CASSVSGNNQPQHV. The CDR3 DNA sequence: TGTGCCAGCAGTGTATCGGGCAATAATCAGCCCCAGCATGTT.

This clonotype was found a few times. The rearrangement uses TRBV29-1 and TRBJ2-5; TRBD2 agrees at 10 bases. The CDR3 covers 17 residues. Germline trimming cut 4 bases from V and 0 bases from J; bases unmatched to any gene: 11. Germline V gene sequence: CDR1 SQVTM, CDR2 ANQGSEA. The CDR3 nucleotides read TGCAGCGTTGGGACAGGGTTTGGACTAGCGGACCAAGAGACCCAGTACTTC. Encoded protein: CSVGTGFGLADQETQYF. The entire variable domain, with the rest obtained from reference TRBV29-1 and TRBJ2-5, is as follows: SAVISQKPSRDICQRGTSLTIQCQVDSQVTMMFWYRQQPGQSLTLIATANQGSEATYESGFVIDKFPISRPNLTFSTLTVSNMSPEDSSIYLCSVGTGFGLADQETQYFGPGTRLLVL.

The CDR3 loop reads CASSECCGGIHEQYF. The CDR3 nucleotides read TGCGCCAGCAGTGAGTGTTGCGGGGGGATCCACGAGCAGTACTTC. This chain joins TRBV10-2 and TRBJ2-7; 8 bases align to TRBD2. Trimming cost V 1 base and J 5 bases; bases outside gene matches: 7. The CDR3 contains 15 residues. Per germline, CDR1 WSHSY and CDR2 SAAADI.

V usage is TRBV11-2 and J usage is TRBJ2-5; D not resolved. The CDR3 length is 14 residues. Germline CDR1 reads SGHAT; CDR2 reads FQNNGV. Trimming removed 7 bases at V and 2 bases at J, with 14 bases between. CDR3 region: CASNSALPQETQYF. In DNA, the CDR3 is TGTGCCAGCAATTCGGCCCTACCGCAAGAGACCCAGTACTTC.

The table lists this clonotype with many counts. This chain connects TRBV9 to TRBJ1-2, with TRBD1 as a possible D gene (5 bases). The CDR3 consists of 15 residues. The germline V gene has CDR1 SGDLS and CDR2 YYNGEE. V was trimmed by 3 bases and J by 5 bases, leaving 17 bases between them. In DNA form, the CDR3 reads TGTGCCAGCAGCGCCGTTGGGCAGGGTTGGTATGGCTACACCTTC. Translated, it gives CASSAVGQGWYGYTF.